This T cell receptor (beta chain) was profiled in a study of T cell responses to AZD1222 COVID-19 vaccine. Findings and caveats of the study: Baseline testing showed seropositivity in only a handful of AZD1222 recipients. Rises in breadth and depth of Spike-specific TCRs came after two AZD1222 doses. Mostly white British, mostly female donors; authors suggested clonal diversity may be underestimated. The span of vaccine-associated CD4 TCRs extended across spike, with dominance at 160-218 and 743-854.

This table comes from immunoSEQ multiplex PCR, and its TCRdb copy is limited to in-frame clones, with some not included. The table has about 120,000 clones, 90% seen once. The germline gives CDR1 SGHAT, CDR2 FQNNGV. This CDR3 is 15 amino acids long. V lost 1 base and J lost 0, with 9 bases in between. About this clone: Its antigen is unknown.

V is TRBV11-2 and J is TRBJ1-2, with D possibly TRBD1 on 5 matching bases. The source of this sequence is an adult in good health. Sample: peripheral blood, taken on day 0 of MenACWY control vaccination. The CDR3 here is CASSLAPTANYGYTF. The CDR3 nucleotides are TGTGCCAGCAGCTTAGCCCCGACAGCTAACTATGGCTACACCTTC.